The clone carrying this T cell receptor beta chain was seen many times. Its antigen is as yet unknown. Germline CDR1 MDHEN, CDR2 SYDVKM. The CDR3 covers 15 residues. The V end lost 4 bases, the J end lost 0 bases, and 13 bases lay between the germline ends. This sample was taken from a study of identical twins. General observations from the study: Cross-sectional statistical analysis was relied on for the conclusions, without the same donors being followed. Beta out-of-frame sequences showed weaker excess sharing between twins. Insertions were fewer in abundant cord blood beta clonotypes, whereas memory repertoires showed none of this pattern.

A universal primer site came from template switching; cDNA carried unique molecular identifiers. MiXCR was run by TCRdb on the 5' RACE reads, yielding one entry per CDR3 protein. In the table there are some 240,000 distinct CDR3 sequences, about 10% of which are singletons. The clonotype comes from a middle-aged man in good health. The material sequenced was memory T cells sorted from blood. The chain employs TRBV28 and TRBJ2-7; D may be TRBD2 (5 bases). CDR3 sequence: CASSSAESGSYEQYF. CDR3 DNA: TGTGCCAGCAGTTCCGCTGAGAGCGGCTCCTACGAGCAGTACTTC.